A selection of T cell receptor beta chains follows, all from one sample in a study of cytomegalovirus exposure and HLA in healthy donors. Data came from immunoSEQ multiplex PCR; TCRdb stores just in-frame clones and leaves some out. This table holds more than 150,000 clones, around 82% found once. The specimen sequenced was PBMCs. These TCRs come from a boy younger than 18 in good health and CMV-seronegative. The CDR3 runs from the conserved cysteine through the conserved F or W. The D gene is left open where the match is weak. Rows may omit the clone size; those that give it use once, few, many or a size class.

D,V,J,size,CDR3,DNA
TRBD2,TRBV29-1,TRBJ2-7,NA,CSVHRRTSESPARSYEQYF,TGCAGCGTCCATAGAAGGACTAGCGAATCTCCAGCTCGGTCCTACGAGCAGTACTTC
NA,TRBV11-2,TRBJ2-2,NA,CASSLEGRDTGELFF,TGTGCCAGCAGCTTAGAAGGGCGGGACACCGGGGAGCTGTTTTTT
NA,TRBV2,TRBJ1-1,NA,CASTQQGAFF,TGTGCCAGCACCCAACAGGGAGCTTTCTTT
NA,TRBV27,TRBJ2-5,few,CASSSRGYQETQYF,TGTGCCAGCAGTTCCCGAGGGTACCAAGAGACCCAGTACTTC
TRBD1,TRBV28,TRBJ1-2,NA,CASSSGQAKRGYGYTF,TGTGCCAGCAGTTCCGGACAGGCCAAGAGGGGCTATGGCTACACCTTC
TRBD1,TRBV7-9,TRBJ2-5,NA,CASSNTQQGVRETQYF,TGTGCCAGCAGCAACACTCAACAGGGGGTCAGAGAGACCCAGTACTTC
NA,TRBV5-6,TRBJ2-7,NA,CASSLVGSVSYEQYF,TGTGCCAGCAGCTTGGTGGGCTCCGTGTCCTACGAGCAGTACTTC
NA,TRBV20-1,TRBJ1-1,once,CSVKIGEGAFF,TGCAGCGTCAAAATAGGGGAGGGAGCTTTCTTT
TRBD2,TRBV7-2,TRBJ2-7,NA,CASSLVSGGSYEQYF,TGTGCCAGCAGCTTAGTTAGCGGGGGTTCCTACGAGCAGTACTTC
TRBD2,TRBV7-8,TRBJ2-7,few,CASSSREGVSYEQYF,TGTGCCAGCAGCTCCAGGGAGGGAGTTTCCTACGAGCAGTACTTC
TRBD2,TRBV4-1,TRBJ2-7,NA,CASSQVGEGEQYF,TGCGCCAGCAGCCAAGTAGGGGAGGGTGAGCAGTACTTC
TRBD1,TRBV5-4,TRBJ2-7,NA,CASSLDRGEQYF,TGTGCCAGCAGCCTGGACAGGGGCGAGCAGTACTTC
TRBD2,TRBV5-1,TRBJ2-1,NA,CASSFYELAGNNEQFF,TGCGCCAGCAGCTTTTATGAACTAGCGGGAAATAATGAGCAGTTCTTC
TRBD1,TRBV27,TRBJ2-7,NA,CASTGYGTGEDSYEQYF,TGTGCCAGCACAGGGTACGGGACAGGGGAAGACTCCTACGAGCAGTACTTC
NA,TRBV19,TRBJ2-7,NA,CASSMYGYEQYF,TGTGCCAGTAGTATGTACGGCTACGAGCAGTACTTC
NA,TRBV2,TRBJ2-7,NA,CASIRGSYEQYF,TGTGCCAGCATCAGGGGCTCCTACGAGCAGTACTTC
TRBD1,TRBV5-6,TRBJ1-4,NA,CASSLTRGPYREKLFF,TGTGCCAGCAGCTTGACCAGGGGGCCCTATCGGGAAAAACTGTTTTTT
NA,TRBV2,TRBJ2-5,NA,CASSLDIQETQYF,TGTGCCAGCAGCTTAGATATCCAAGAGACCCAGTACTTC
NA,TRBV28,TRBJ1-1,once,CASSSRGRTEAFF,TGTGCCAGCAGTTCCAGGGGTCGCACTGAAGCTTTCTTT
NA,TRBV10-3,TRBJ1-3,once,CAIQTGIDSGNTIYF,TGTGCCATTCAAACAGGGATCGACTCTGGAAACACCATATATTTT
TRBD1,TRBV4-1,TRBJ1-1,few,CASSQGRQGAIRDTEAFF,TGCGCCAGCAGCCAAGGACGGCAGGGGGCGATTCGGGACACTGAAGCTTTCTTT
TRBD1,TRBV13,TRBJ2-4,NA,CASSGGDRGSQNIQYF,TGTGCCAGCAGCGGAGGGGACAGGGGAAGCCAAAACATTCAGTACTTC
NA,TRBV29-1,TRBJ1-4,NA,CSGRTWGNEKLFF,TGCAGCGGCAGGACTTGGGGTAATGAAAAACTGTTTTTT
TRBD1,TRBV27,TRBJ2-5,NA,CASSSTGVGETQYF,TGTGCCAGCAGTTCGACAGGGGTTGGGGAGACCCAGTACTTC
TRBD1,TRBV6-5,TRBJ2-1,NA,CASRGQGTYNEQFF,TGTGCCAGCAGGGGACAGGGGACCTACAATGAGCAGTTCTTC
TRBD2,TRBV10-1,TRBJ2-1,NA,CASSEGGGLARGDEQFF,TGCGCCAGCAGTGAGGGGGGGGGACTAGCGCGAGGGGATGAGCAGTTCTTC
NA,TRBV6-5,TRBJ1-2,few,CATLASGDYGYTF,TGTGCCACATTGGCAAGCGGGGACTATGGCTACACCTTC
TRBD1,TRBV6-5,TRBJ1-3,NA,CASSSTGSSGNTIYF,TGTGCCAGCAGCTCGACAGGGTCCTCTGGAAACACCATATATTTT
TRBD1,TRBV30,TRBJ1-4,NA,CAWALGQGGSLGEKLFF,TGTGCCTGGGCCCTCGGACAGGGGGGGTCCTTAGGTGAAAAACTGTTTTTT
TRBD1,TRBV29-1,TRBJ2-3,NA,CSTEHRDRGTDTQYF,TGCAGCACCGAGCACCGGGACAGGGGAACAGATACGCAGTATTTT
NA,TRBV28,TRBJ1-4,NA,CASSLLGASEGEKLFF,TGTGCCAGCAGTTTACTGGGGGCCTCAGAGGGTGAAAAACTGTTTTTT
TRBD2,TRBV18,TRBJ2-1,NA,CASSPLAGSGYEQFF,TGTGCCAGCTCACCACTAGCGGGGTCTGGATATGAGCAGTTCTTC
TRBD2,TRBV7-8,TRBJ2-1,NA,CASSGLAGTYNEQFF,TGTGCCAGCAGCGGACTAGCGGGGACCTACAATGAGCAGTTCTTC
TRBD2,TRBV9,TRBJ2-1,NA,CASSELAGGRNEQFF,TGTGCCAGCAGCGAACTAGCGGGAGGAAGGAATGAGCAGTTCTTC
NA,TRBV25-1,TRBJ1-1,NA,CARARVSGPADTEAFF,TGTGCCAGGGCCCGGGTGAGCGGGCCCGCGGACACTGAAGCTTTCTTT
NA,TRBV25-1,TRBJ2-3,NA,CASVSVRDTQYF,TGTGCCAGCGTCTCGGTCCGAGATACGCAGTATTTT
NA,TRBV6-1,TRBJ1-5,NA,CASSDRSRGHQPQHF,TGTGCCAGCAGTGACAGGAGCAGAGGGCATCAGCCCCAGCATTTT
TRBD1,TRBV6-1,TRBJ1-2,few,CASSETGFGYTF,TGTGCCAGCAGTGAGACAGGGTTTGGCTACACCTTC
NA,TRBV27,TRBJ2-5,NA,CASSPLRAGIVQETQYF,TGTGCCAGCAGCCCCTTAAGGGCGGGGATAGTCCAAGAGACCCAGTACTTC
NA,TRBV5-1,TRBJ1-2,NA,CASRLGGNYGYTF,TGCGCCAGCCGTTTGGGGGGCAACTATGGCTACACCTTC